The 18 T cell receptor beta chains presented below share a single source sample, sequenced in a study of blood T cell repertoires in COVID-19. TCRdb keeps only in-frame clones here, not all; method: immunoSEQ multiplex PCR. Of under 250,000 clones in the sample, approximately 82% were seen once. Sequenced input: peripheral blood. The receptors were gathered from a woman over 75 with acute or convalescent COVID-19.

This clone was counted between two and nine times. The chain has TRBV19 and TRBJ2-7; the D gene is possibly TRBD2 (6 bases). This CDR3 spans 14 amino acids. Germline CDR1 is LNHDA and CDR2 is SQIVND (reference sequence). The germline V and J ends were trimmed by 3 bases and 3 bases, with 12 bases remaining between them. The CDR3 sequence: CASSIGAGGYEQYF. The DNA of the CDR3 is TGTGCCAGTAGTATCGGGGCCGGGGGCTACGAGCAGTACTTC.

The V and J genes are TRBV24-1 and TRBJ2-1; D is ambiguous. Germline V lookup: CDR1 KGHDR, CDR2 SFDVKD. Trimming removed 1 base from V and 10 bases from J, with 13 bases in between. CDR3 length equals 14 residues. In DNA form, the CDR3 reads TGTGCCACCAGTGATTTCTCCAGGCCATCGGAGCAGTTCTTC. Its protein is CATSDFSRPSEQFF.

The CDR3 sequence: CASSPLSGGFWEQFF. DNA for the CDR3: TGTGCCAGCTCACCCCTCAGCGGGGGGTTCTGGGAGCAGTTCTTC. The J gene is TRBJ2-1, the V gene TRBV18; 9 nucleotides agree with TRBD2. The V segment lost 3 bases and the J segment 10 bases; nucleotides outside the gene matches: 10. The germline gives CDR1 KGHSH, CDR2 LQKENI. The CDR3 length is 15 residues.

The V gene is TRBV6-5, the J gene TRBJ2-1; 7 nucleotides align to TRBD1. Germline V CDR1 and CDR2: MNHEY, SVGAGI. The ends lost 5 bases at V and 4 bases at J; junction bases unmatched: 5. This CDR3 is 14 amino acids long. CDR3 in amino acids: CASSTQGPYNEQFF. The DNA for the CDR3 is TGTGCCAGCAGTACACAGGGGCCTTACAATGAGCAGTTCTTC.

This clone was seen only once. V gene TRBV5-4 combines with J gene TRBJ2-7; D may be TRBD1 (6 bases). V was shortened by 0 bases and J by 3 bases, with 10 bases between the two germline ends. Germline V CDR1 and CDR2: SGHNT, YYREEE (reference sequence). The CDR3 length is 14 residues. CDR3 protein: CASSLDREGYEQYF. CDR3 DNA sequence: TGTGCCAGCAGCTTGGACAGGGAAGGCTACGAGCAGTACTTC.

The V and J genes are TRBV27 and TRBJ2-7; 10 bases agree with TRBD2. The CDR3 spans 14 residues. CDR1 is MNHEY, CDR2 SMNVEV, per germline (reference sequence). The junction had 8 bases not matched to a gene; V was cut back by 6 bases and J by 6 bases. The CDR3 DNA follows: TGTGCCAGCAGACCTCCCCGACTAGCGGGCGAGCAGTACTTC. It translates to CASRPPRLAGEQYF.

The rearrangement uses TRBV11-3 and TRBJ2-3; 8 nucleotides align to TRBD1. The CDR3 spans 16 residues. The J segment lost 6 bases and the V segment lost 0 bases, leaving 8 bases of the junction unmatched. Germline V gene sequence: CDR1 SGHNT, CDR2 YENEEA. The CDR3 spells CASSLDGQGPRDTQYF. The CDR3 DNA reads TGTGCCAGCAGCTTAGATGGACAGGGACCGCGCGATACGCAGTATTTT.

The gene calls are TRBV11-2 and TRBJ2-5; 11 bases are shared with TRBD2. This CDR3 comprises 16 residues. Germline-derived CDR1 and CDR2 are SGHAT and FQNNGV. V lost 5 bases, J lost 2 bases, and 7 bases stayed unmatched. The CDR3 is CASSLRRLAGQETQYF. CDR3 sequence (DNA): TGTGCCAGCAGCCTCCGCCGACTAGCGGGGCAAGAGACCCAGTACTTC.

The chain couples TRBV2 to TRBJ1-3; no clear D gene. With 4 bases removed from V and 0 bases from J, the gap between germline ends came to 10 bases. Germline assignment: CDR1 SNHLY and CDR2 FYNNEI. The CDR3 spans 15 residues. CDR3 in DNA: TGTGCCAGCAGTGTGCAGGTGTACTCTGGAAACACCATATATTTT. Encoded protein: CASSVQVYSGNTIYF.

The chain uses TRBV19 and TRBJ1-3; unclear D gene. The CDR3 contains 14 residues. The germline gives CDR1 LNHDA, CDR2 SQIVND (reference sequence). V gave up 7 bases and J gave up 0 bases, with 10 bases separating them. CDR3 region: CASTSWSSGNTIYF. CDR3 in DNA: TGTGCCAGTACCTCCTGGAGCTCTGGAAACACCATATATTTT.

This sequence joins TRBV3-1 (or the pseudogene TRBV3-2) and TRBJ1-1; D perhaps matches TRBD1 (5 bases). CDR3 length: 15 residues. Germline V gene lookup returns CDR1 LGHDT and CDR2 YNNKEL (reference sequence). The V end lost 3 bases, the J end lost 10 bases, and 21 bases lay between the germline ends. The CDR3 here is CASSHSFGTGGSAFF. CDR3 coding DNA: TGTGCCAGCAGCCATAGCTTTGGGACCGGGGGTTCAGCTTTCTTT.

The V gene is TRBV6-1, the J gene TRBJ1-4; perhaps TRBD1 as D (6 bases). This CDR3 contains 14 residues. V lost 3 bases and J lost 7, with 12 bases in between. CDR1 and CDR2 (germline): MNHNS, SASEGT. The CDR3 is CASSDQDRGEKLFF. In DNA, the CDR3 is TGTGCCAGCAGTGATCAGGACAGAGGTGAAAAACTGTTTTTT.

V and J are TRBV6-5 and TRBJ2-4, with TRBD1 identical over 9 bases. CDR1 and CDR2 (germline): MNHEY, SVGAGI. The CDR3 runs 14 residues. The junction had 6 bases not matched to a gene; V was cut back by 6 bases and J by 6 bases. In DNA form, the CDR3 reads TGTGCCAGCAGGGACAGGACAGGGGTAAACATTCAGTACTTC. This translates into CASRDRTGVNIQYF.

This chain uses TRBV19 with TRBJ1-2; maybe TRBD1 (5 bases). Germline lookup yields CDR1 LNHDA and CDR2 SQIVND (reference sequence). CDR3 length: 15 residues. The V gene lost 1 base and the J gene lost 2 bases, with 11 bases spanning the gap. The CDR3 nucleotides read TGTGCCAGTAGTATAGGGTTGACAGAGAACTATGGCTACACCTTC. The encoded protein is CASSIGLTENYGYTF.

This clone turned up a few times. CDR3 sequence (DNA): TGTGCCAGCGGACTAGCGGGGGGACCCTACAATGAGCAGTTCTTC. This gives the protein CASGLAGGPYNEQFF. The chain uses TRBV7-2 and TRBJ2-1; TRBD2 aligns across 14 bases. The CDR3 length is 15 residues. Germline loops: CDR1 SGHTA, CDR2 FQGNSA. The ends lost 8 bases at V and 2 bases at J; junction bases unmatched: 2.

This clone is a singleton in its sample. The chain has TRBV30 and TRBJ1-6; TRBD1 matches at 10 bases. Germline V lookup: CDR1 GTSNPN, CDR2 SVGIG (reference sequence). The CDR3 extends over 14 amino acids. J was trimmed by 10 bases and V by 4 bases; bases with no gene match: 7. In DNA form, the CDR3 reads TGTGCCTGGATCCGGGACAGGGGTTCCTCACCCCTCCACTTT. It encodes CAWIRDRGSSPLHF.

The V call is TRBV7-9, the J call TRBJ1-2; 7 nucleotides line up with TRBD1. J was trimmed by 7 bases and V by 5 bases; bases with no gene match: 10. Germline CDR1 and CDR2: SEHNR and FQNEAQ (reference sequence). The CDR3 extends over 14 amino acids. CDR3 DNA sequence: TGTGCCAGCAGCCCGACTGACAGGGCTACTGGCTACACCTTC. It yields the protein CASSPTDRATGYTF.

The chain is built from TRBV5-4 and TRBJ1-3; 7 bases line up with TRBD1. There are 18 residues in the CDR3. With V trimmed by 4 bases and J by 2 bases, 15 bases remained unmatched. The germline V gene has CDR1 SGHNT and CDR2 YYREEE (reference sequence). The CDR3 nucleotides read TGTGCCAGCAGCGGACCGACAGGGAACAAGGCTGCTGGAAACACCATATATTTT. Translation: CASSGPTGNKAAGNTIYF.